These 15 T cell receptor beta chains were all obtained from the same sample, sequenced in a study of response to subunit inactivated influenza vaccine. TCRdb passed the RT-PCR reads through MiXCR, listing each CDR3 protein once. In the table there are a few hundred thousand distinct CDR3 sequences, roughly 15% of which are singletons. This material consisted of PBMCs from blood, taken less than 13 days after vaccination. Source of these receptors: a middle-aged man who received an inactivated influenza vaccine.

The chain joins TRBV28 to TRBJ2-4; possibly TRBD1 for D (6 bases). CDR1 and CDR2 from the germline V gene are MDHEN and SYDVKM. This CDR3 region has 14 residues. Trimming took 6 bases from V and 6 from J, leaving 15 bases between them. The CDR3 region is CASSPPGDANIQYF. In DNA form, the CDR3 reads TGTGCCAGCAGCCCCCCAGGGGATGCAAACATTCAGTACTTC. The full variable domain, completed using reference TRBV28 and TRBJ2-4, is DVKVTQSSRYLVKRTGEKVFLECVQDMDHENMFWYRQDPGLGLRLIYFSYDVKMKEKGDIPEGYSVSREKKERFSLILESASTNQTSMYLCASSPPGDANIQYFGAGTRLSVL.

The V gene is TRBV24-1, the J gene TRBJ2-1, with 7 bases matching TRBD2. Per the germline V gene, CDR1 is KGHDR and CDR2 is SFDVKD. V gave up 5 bases and J gave up 0 bases; unmatched junction bases: 6. The CDR3 is 16 residues long. The CDR3 nucleotides are TGTGCCACCAGTGGCTCGGGGGACTACTCCTACAATGAGCAGTTCTTC. Protein: CATSGSGDYSYNEQFF.

This clonotype was recorded a few times. This sequence joins TRBV5-1 and TRBJ1-1, with 9 positions matching TRBD1. V shed 4 bases and J 1 base; nucleotides not matched to a gene: 2. Germline CDR1 SGHRS, CDR2 YFSETQ. There are 14 residues in the CDR3. In nucleotides, the CDR3 is TGCGCCAGCAGCGGGACAGGGAGGAACACTGAAGCTTTCTTT. Protein: CASSGTGRNTEAFF.

In its sample, this clonotype was seen a few times. The J gene is TRBJ2-3, the V gene TRBV4-3; TRBD2 agrees at 14 bases. The V segment lost 0 bases and the J segment 5 bases; nucleotides outside the gene matches: 10. Looked up from germline, CDR1 is LGHNA and CDR2 is YSLEER. The CDR3 is 19 residues long. CDR3 bases: TGCGCCAGCAGCCAAGACGCCGGGACTAGCGGGAGTCAGAAAGATACGCAGTATTTT. Residues: CASSQDAGTSGSQKDTQYF.

This clonotype was found many times. The chain uses TRBV7-6 and TRBJ1-1, with TRBD1 matching 8 bases. The V gene's germline CDR1 is SGHVS and CDR2 FNYEAQ. This CDR3 spans 13 amino acids. J lost 4 bases, V lost 5 bases, and 3 bases had no gene match. The DNA of the CDR3 is TGTGCCAGCAGCATTACAGGGGGCACTGAAGCTTTCTTT. Translating it yields CASSITGGTEAFF.

V usage is TRBV7-2 and J usage is TRBJ2-4, with 7 positions matching TRBD1. CDR1 is SGHTA, CDR2 FQGNSA, per germline. The CDR3 length is 15 residues. V lost 1 base and J lost 6; bases outside the gene matches: 6. The CDR3 sequence is CASSLVPGGGNIQYF. The CDR3 DNA reads as TGTGCCAGCAGCTTAGTCCCAGGGGGTGGAAACATTCAGTACTTC.

The chain has TRBV6-2 or TRBV6-3 and TRBJ2-1; D is unclear. Germline V lookup: CDR1 MNHEY, CDR2 SVGEGT. V shed 2 bases and J shed 3 bases, with 17 bases lying between them. This CDR3 spans 17 amino acids. CDR3 in amino acids: CASSYGPLGLLYNEQFF. As DNA, the CDR3 is TGTGCCAGCAGTTACGGTCCATTGGGTCTCCTCTACAATGAGCAGTTCTTC.

A few counts support this clonotype. The rearrangement uses TRBV20-1 and TRBJ1-4; 7 nucleotides line up with TRBD1. The trim removed 6 bases at V and 8 bases at J, leaving 9 bases unmatched. This CDR3 is built from 13 residues. Germline values: CDR1 DFQATT, CDR2 SNEGSKA (reference sequence). The CDR3 loop reads CSAPRQGSEKLFF. The CDR3 DNA reads as TGCAGTGCACCTCGACAGGGATCAGAAAAACTGTTTTTT.

This clonotype showed up just a few times. The V call is TRBV5-1, the J call TRBJ2-5; the D is unclear. The CDR3 runs 13 residues. The V end was cut by 2 bases, the J end by 4 bases, with 9 bases between. Per germline, CDR1 SGHRS and CDR2 YFSETQ. The CDR3 coding sequence is TGCGCCAGCAGCTTTGGCGATGGAGAGACCCAGTACTTC. As protein: CASSFGDGETQYF.

V is TRBV5-1 and J is TRBJ2-7; D is unresolved. V lost 5 bases and J lost 2, with 14 bases in between. Looked up from germline, CDR1 is SGHRS and CDR2 is YFSETQ. This CDR3 comprises 14 residues. The CDR3 region is CASRDVGYTYEQYF. For the CDR3, the DNA is TGCGCCAGCAGGGATGTAGGTTATACCTACGAGCAGTACTTC.

The V and J genes are TRBV10-3 and TRBJ2-1; D is possibly TRBD2 (5 bases). CDR3 length: 11 amino acids. The germline V gene has CDR1 ENHRY and CDR2 SYGVKD. Between the trimmed V and J ends, which lost 5 bases and 10 bases, there was a span of 9 bases. The CDR3 is CAISRGLEQFF. The DNA of the CDR3 is TGTGCCATCAGTCGCGGGTTGGAGCAGTTCTTC.

V is TRBV5-1 and J is TRBJ2-1, with 12 nucleotides matching TRBD2. Trimming took 1 base from V and 3 from J; bases not matched to a gene: 2. The CDR3 length is 16 residues. Germline loops: CDR1 SGHRS, CDR2 YFSETQ. This chain's CDR3 is CASSLSTSGSYNEQFF. The DNA of the CDR3 is TGCGCCAGCAGCTTGTCGACTAGCGGGAGCTACAATGAGCAGTTCTTC.

The table lists this clonotype with a few counts. V usage is TRBV4-2 and J usage is TRBJ2-7; 10 positions agree with TRBD2. The CDR3 covers 17 residues. V shed 0 bases and J 2 bases; nucleotides not matched to a gene: 7. The germline V gene has CDR1 LGHNA and CDR2 YNFKEQ. This CDR3 reads CASSQEGSSGGAYEQYF. The CDR3 nucleotides are TGTGCCAGCAGCCAAGAGGGGTCTAGCGGGGGCGCCTACGAGCAGTACTTC.

J is TRBJ1-4 and V is TRBV5-1, with D possibly matching TRBD1 (6 bases). Germline values: CDR1 SGHRS, CDR2 YFSETQ. This CDR3 has 15 amino acids. Trimming stripped 5 bases from V and 5 bases from J, with 16 bases between. The CDR3 loop is CASRPGIGGNEKLFF. As DNA, the CDR3 is TGCGCCAGCAGGCCAGGGATTGGGGGCAATGAAAAACTGTTTTTT.

This clonotype was counted only a few times. CDR3 coding DNA: TGTGCCAGCAGGACGGGGCAACAGAACAATGAAAAACTGTTTTTT. Translated: CASRTGQQNNEKLFF. The V and J genes are TRBV6-1 and TRBJ1-4; possible D gene TRBD1, 5 bases. The CDR3 is made up of 15 amino acids. Deletions cut 6 bases from V and 5 bases from J, with 16 bases between. Germline CDR1 is MNHNS and CDR2 is SASEGT.